This entry is about one T cell receptor beta chain. Antigen: not known. This entry belongs to a study of cytomegalovirus exposure and HLA in healthy donors. Researchers ran the PCR with 60 Vbeta and 13 Jbeta primers. As originally analysed: Unique TCR beta chains totaled roughly 80 million in a later count, with approximately 10 million of them shared. Repertoires were generated with immunoSEQ multiplex PCR, while TCRdb's copy carries only in-frame clones and drops some. V and J calls plus clone size are reproduced from that table; the DNA served to infer D and trimming. The sample has 200,000 to 250,000 clones, around 73% seen once. General study results and limits: Confirmation was obtained in vitro that a few CMV-associated chains are specific for CMV antigens. With further analysis later on, most CMV-associated TCR beta chains appeared HLA-restricted.

Donors consisted of healthy bone marrow donors. The germline V gene has CDR1 GTSNPN and CDR2 SVGIG (reference sequence). Trimming took 2 bases from V and 1 from J, leaving 17 bases between them. The length of the CDR3 is 16 residues. The chain couples TRBV30 to TRBJ1-1; D not certain. This clonotype was obtained from a male donor in good health and CMV-seronegative. The specimen was PBMCs. For the CDR3, the DNA is TGTGCCTGGAGTCGCTGGCAGGTCCTTACGAACACTGAAGCTTTCTTT. Translating gives CAWSRWQVLTNTEAFF.